A single sample gave rise to the 9 T cell receptor beta chains below, sequenced in a study of beta chain features in type 1 diabetes (dated 2018 in TCRdb). The method behind the library was the immunoSEQ multiplex PCR assay. The High Capacity cDNA Reverse Transcription Kit was used to reverse transcribe all of the isolated RNA, meaning that expressed TCRB transcripts were what got sequenced. The clones in this table, taken by TCRdb from immuneACCESS, are in-frame only. Not every clone is retained; where verified, under half of the shortfall comes from an unresolved V gene, and the cause of the rest is unknown. The sample table records 350,000 to 450,000 clones; about 15% of these occur just once. Approximately 0.02% of the sample comes from the top ten. Source material: naive CD4+ T cells from blood. The label giving this sample's cell subset or site can be read as: true naive CD4+ T cells. The receptors stem from a woman aged 18-29 years in good health.

Worth noting for this clone: This specimen includes other DNA sequences encoding the same CDR3. This chain uses TRBV28 with TRBJ1-1; 8 positions match TRBD1. CDR3 length: 14 amino acids. V dropped 4 bases and J dropped 4; count of bases not matched to a gene: 5. CDR1 and CDR2 from the germline V gene are MDHEN and SYDVKM. CDR3 sequence: CASSSGQGGTEAFF. The CDR3, as DNA: TGTGCCAGCAGTTCCGGACAGGGAGGCACTGAAGCTTTCTTT.

This chain joins TRBV7-9 and TRBJ1-2; no definite D call. CDR3 length: 13 amino acids. Trimming stripped 4 bases from V and 0 bases from J, with 6 bases between. The V gene's germline CDR1 is SEHNR and CDR2 FQNEAQ (reference sequence). CDR3 bases: TGTGCCAGCAGCTCGGTAGCTAACTATGGCTACACCTTC. It translates to CASSSVANYGYTF.

This clone has a handful of counts. The chain uses TRBV2 and TRBJ2-3; 7 bases map to TRBD2. The germline gives CDR1 SNHLY, CDR2 FYNNEI. The junction had 2 bases not matched to a gene; V was cut back by 4 bases and J by 4 bases. The CDR3 has 13 amino acids. CDR3 DNA sequence: TGTGCCAGCAGTGGACTAGCTTCAGATACGCAGTATTTT. It yields the protein CASSGLASDTQYF.

This clone was detected a few times. The chain combines TRBV9 with TRBJ2-7; weak D call: TRBD2 (6 bases). Deletions cut 0 bases from V and 5 bases from J, with 15 bases between. The CDR3 has 15 residues. In germline, CDR1 is SGDLS, CDR2 YYNGEE. CDR3 amino acids: CASSVAEGRVHEQYF. The CDR3 DNA is TGTGCCAGCAGCGTAGCGGAGGGTCGGGTACACGAGCAGTACTTC.

The genes are TRBV2 and TRBJ2-1, with D hard to call. The V gene lost 7 bases and the J gene lost 0 bases, with 10 bases spanning the gap. CDR3 length: 14 amino acids. CDR1 is SNHLY and CDR2 is FYNNEI in the germline V gene. The CDR3 is CASKRGSSYNEQFF. The CDR3, as DNA: TGTGCCAGCAAGAGAGGAAGCTCCTACAATGAGCAGTTCTTC.

The chain recombines TRBV10-3 with TRBJ2-7; D unresolved. The CDR3 has 14 amino acids. V lost 6 bases, J lost 2 bases, and 14 bases lay in between. CDR1 ENHRY and CDR2 SYGVKD come from the germline V gene. The CDR3 nucleotides read TGTGCCATCAGCGATCCCCGGGTCGCCTACGAGCAGTACTTC. Protein: CAISDPRVAYEQYF.

The V and J genes are TRBV29-1 and TRBJ2-7; TRBD2 agrees at 13 bases. The J segment lost 7 bases and the V segment lost 6 bases, leaving 9 bases of the junction unmatched. Germline V gene data show CDR1 as SQVTM and CDR2 as ANQGSEA. The CDR3 consists of 14 residues. CDR3 in DNA: TGCAGCGTGCGTGGACTAGCGGGAGTCGTGGAGCAGTACTTC. Translation gives CSVRGLAGVVEQYF.

The CDR3 region has the DNA TGCGCCAGCAGCCCCGGGGGAGGGGAAGCCCAGCATTTT. Protein product: CASSPGGGEAQHF. This chain connects TRBV5-1 to TRBJ1-5, with a possible D match to TRBD1 (5 bases). V lost 4 bases and J 11 bases, leaving 16 bases between the germline ends. CDR3 length: 13 residues. Germline values: CDR1 SGHRS, CDR2 YFSETQ.

V is TRBV18 and J is TRBJ2-2; TRBD2 is a possible D gene (6 bases). Trimming took 5 bases from V and 0 from J, leaving 10 bases between them. Germline CDR1 is KGHSH and CDR2 is LQKENI. The CDR3 contains 15 residues. This CDR3 is CASSAGTANTGELFF. As DNA, the CDR3 is TGTGCCAGCTCAGCCGGGACTGCGAACACCGGGGAGCTGTTTTTT.